This T cell receptor (beta chain) was recorded in a study of siplizumab effects on memory and regulatory T cells. Study-level points and caveats: Treatment with siplizumab left mappable alloreactive CD4+ clones averaging approximately 69% Treg-derived, compared with approximately 25% in controls.

Clones were sequenced by immunoSEQ multiplex PCR, and TCRdb holds only the in-frame ones, with some missing. The table shows some 73,000 clones, with roughly 93% occurring only once. Comments on this clone: Its antigen is still unknown.

The source is a human donor in good health. The sample consisted of CD8+ T cells sorted from blood.

This CDR3 reads CASSKGTYGYTF. CDR3 coding DNA: TGTGCCAGCAGTAAAGGGACCTATGGCTACACCTTC. V usage is TRBV5-6 and J usage is TRBJ1-2; TRBD1 might be the D (5 bases). CDR1 SGHDT and CDR2 YYEEEE come from the germline V gene. Between the trimmed V and J ends, which lost 5 bases and 4 bases, there was a span of 9 bases. This CDR3 has 12 residues.